A selection of T cell receptor beta chains follows, all from one sample in a study of blood T cell repertoires in COVID-19. Clones were sequenced by immunoSEQ multiplex PCR, and TCRdb holds only the in-frame ones, with some missing. The sample has under 250,000 clones; 83% are singletons. Specimen: peripheral blood. The receptors shown here come from a man between 40 and 49 years old with active or convalescent COVID-19. Each CDR3 is given with its conserved first and last residue. A D gene is named only where the DNA matches it firmly. Expanded clones are given a class, and other clones once, few, many or no size at all.

cdr3_nt	cdr3_aa	clone_size	d_call	j_call	v_call
TGTGCCAGCAGCTCTCCCCGCGGGGGCGGGGGGATCACAGATACGCAGTATTTT	CASSSPRGGGGITDTQYF	.	TRBD2	TRBJ2-3	TRBV7-2
TGTGCCTGGGGTCCACAGGGGGACTATGGCTACACCTTC	CAWGPQGDYGYTF	.	TRBD1	TRBJ1-2	TRBV30
TGTGCCAGCCCACCTGGAACCTCGGGACAAGGGGGAACTGAAGCTTTCTTT	CASPPGTSGQGGTEAFF	.	.	TRBJ1-1	TRBV28
TGTGCCAGCAGCCAAGAATCTAGCGGGAGGGCCGGGGAGACCCAGTACTTC	CASSQESSGRAGETQYF	.	TRBD2	TRBJ2-5	TRBV14
TGCGCCAGCAGCCAGATCCCGGGACAGGGGGCGACTGAAGCTTTCTTT	CASSQIPGQGATEAFF	few	TRBD1	TRBJ1-1	TRBV4-1
TGTGCCAGCAGACAAGAACAGGGGAGTGGGACCCAGTACTTC	CASRQEQGSGTQYF	.	TRBD1	TRBJ2-5	TRBV27
TGTGCCGGCTCAAATCCAGGGTCTTACGGCTACACCTTC	CAGSNPGSYGYTF	.	.	TRBJ1-2	TRBV7-9
TGTGCCTGGAGTGGGGCGGGAGCTGGAAACACCATATATTTT	CAWSGAGAGNTIYF	.	.	TRBJ1-3	TRBV30
TGTGCCAGCTCGAGGCTAGCGGGGACTGGGTCCGGGGAGCTGTTTTTT	CASSRLAGTGSGELFF	.	TRBD2	TRBJ2-2	TRBV9
TGTGCCAGTAGTGGGGTACAGGGAGATACGCAGTATTTT	CASSGVQGDTQYF	.	.	TRBJ2-3	TRBV19
TGTGCCAGCAGCAGACAGGGGCTCTACGAGCAGTACTTC	CASSRQGLYEQYF	.	TRBD1	TRBJ2-7	TRBV11-3
TGTGCCAGCACTCGGGCAGGGGGAGGCACTGAAGCTTTCTTT	CASTRAGGGTEAFF	.	TRBD1	TRBJ1-1	TRBV27
TGTGCCTGGAGTTATCAACAGGGGGGCACAGATACGCAGTATTTT	CAWSYQQGGTDTQYF	.	TRBD1	TRBJ2-3	TRBV30
TGTGCCAGCAGTTTGACAGTGCCAGTAGGATATAGCAATCAGCCCCAGCATTTT	CASSLTVPVGYSNQPQHF	many	.	TRBJ1-5	TRBV27
TGTGCCAGCAGTGACAGGGATCGGGGCTACACCTTC	CASSDRDRGYTF	.	.	TRBJ1-2	TRBV6-1
TGTGCCAGTAGTGCCGTTAGCGGGGGACACAATGAGCAGTTCTTC	CASSAVSGGHNEQFF	.	TRBD2	TRBJ2-1	TRBV19
TGTGCCAGCTCAGCGGGACAGGCTAATGAAAAACTGTTTTTT	CASSAGQANEKLFF	.	TRBD1	TRBJ1-4	TRBV18
TGTGCCAGCAGCGCGGGGGTAGGGTTGAACACTGAAGCTTTCTTT	CASSAGVGLNTEAFF	.	.	TRBJ1-1	TRBV9
TGCGCCAGCAGCTTTACTAGCGGGAGTTACGAGCAGTACTTC	CASSFTSGSYEQYF	.	TRBD2	TRBJ2-7	TRBV5-1
TGTGCCAGCAGCCGCGGGGGGGACGGGGGTAGTCGTAATTCACCCCTCCACTTT	CASSRGGDGGSRNSPLHF	.	.	TRBJ1-6	TRBV5-4
TGTGCCAGCAGCTTAGCTATGGGGGCAACCCTAGAGACCCAGTACTTC	CASSLAMGATLETQYF	.	.	TRBJ2-5	TRBV7-6
TGCGCCAGCAGCCTAGATGTGGGAGGCTCATATGAGCAGTTCTTC	CASSLDVGGSYEQFF	few	.	TRBJ2-1	TRBV4-1
TGCGCCAGCAGCTCCGGGACGAGCGGAGGGGAGACCCAGTACTTC	CASSSGTSGGETQYF	.	.	TRBJ2-5	TRBV5-1
TGCGCCAGCAGTCAAGAACAGCTAATGAACACTGAAGCTTTCTTT	CASSQEQLMNTEAFF	.	.	TRBJ1-1	TRBV23-1
TGTGCCAGCAGCGTAGGGGGGCTGGATGAAAAACTGTTTTTT	CASSVGGLDEKLFF	.	.	TRBJ1-4	TRBV9
TGTGCCAGCAGCTCGACGGTGGAGGGATCGGATGGCTACACCTTC	CASSSTVEGSDGYTF	few	.	TRBJ1-2	TRBV9
TGCAGCGTTCGCGGGCAGGCCACTGAAGCTTTCTTT	CSVRGQATEAFF	.	.	TRBJ1-1	TRBV29-1
TGTGCCAGCAGCTTATCGGGACAGGGCTCCTACGAGCAGTACTTC	CASSLSGQGSYEQYF	.	TRBD1	TRBJ2-7	TRBV7-3
TGTGCCAGCAGTTACTCGGGGGCCCACAATGAGCAGTTCTTC	CASSYSGAHNEQFF	few	.	TRBJ2-1	TRBV6-5
TGTGCCAGCAGCTACCTGACAGGGGGCTACAATGAGCAGTTCTTC	CASSYLTGGYNEQFF	.	TRBD1	TRBJ2-1	TRBV7-8
TGTGCCAGCAGCTCCGGGACAGGGATACTAGGGGAGCTGTTTTTT	CASSSGTGILGELFF	.	TRBD1	TRBJ2-2	TRBV7-3
TGTGCCAGCAGCCCCAACTACCGAAATAGAGCTGAAGCTTTCTTT	CASSPNYRNRAEAFF	.	.	TRBJ1-1	TRBV11-2